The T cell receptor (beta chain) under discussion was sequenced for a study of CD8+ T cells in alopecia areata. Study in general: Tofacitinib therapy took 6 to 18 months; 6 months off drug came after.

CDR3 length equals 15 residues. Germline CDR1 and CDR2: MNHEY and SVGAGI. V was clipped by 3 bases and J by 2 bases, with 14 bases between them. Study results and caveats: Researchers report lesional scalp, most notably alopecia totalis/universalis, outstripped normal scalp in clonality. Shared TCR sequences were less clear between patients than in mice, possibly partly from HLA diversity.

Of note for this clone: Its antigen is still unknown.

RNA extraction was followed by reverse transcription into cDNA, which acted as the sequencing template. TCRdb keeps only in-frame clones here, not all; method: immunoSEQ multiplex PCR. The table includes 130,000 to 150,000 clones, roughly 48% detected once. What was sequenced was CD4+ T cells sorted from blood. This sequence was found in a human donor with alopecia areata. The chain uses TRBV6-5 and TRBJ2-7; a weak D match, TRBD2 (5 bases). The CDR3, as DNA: TGTGCCAGCAGTTATTTGGGAGCGGCACCCTACGAGCAGTACTTC. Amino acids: CASSYLGAAPYEQYF.